The clone carrying this T cell receptor (beta chain) was counted only a few times. Its cognate antigen is unknown. CDR1 is MGHRA, CDR2 YSYEKL, per germline. The CDR3 sequence is 17 residues long. V lost 0 bases to trimming and J lost 4 bases; unmatched junction nucleotides: 9. This specimen belongs to a study of T-cell reconstitution after alpha-beta-depleted transplantation in children. Study-wide results and limits: Some patients' high day-60 TCRbeta diversity was attributed to recipient cells surviving conditioning. Newly produced T cells mostly provided counts and TCRbeta diversity after one year, as hyperexpanded clones declined. Several hundred graft clones that had expanded were reportedly the source of alpha-beta T cells about two months after transplant.

Unique molecular identifiers were incorporated during preparation of the TCRbeta library. One entry per CDR3 protein results from TCRdb running MiXCR on the PCR reads. The sample includes 800,000 to 1,000,000 distinct CDR3 sequences, about 29% of them seen just once. The source was PBMCs, mostly from graft donor cells, collected 360 days after TCRalphabeta/CD19-depleted stem cell transplant. The genes are TRBV4-1 and TRBJ2-3, with 8 bases identical to TRBD2. The sequence was obtained from a boy less than two years old who had a stem cell transplant for SCID, so the T cells may come from the graft donor. DNA for the CDR3: TGCGCCAGCAGCCAAGAATGGTCGGGGGGGCCGGCAGATACGCAGTATTTT. Translating it yields CASSQEWSGGPADTQYF.